Listed below are T cell receptor beta chains from one sample, sequenced in a study of glioma-infiltrating T cells. TCRdb redid the calling of the multiplex PCR reads with MiXCR, one entry per CDR3 protein. Of around 150,000 distinct CDR3 sequences listed, approximately 39% were seen once; the top ten hold about a fifth. The sample consisted of glioma tissue, nonneoplastic brain tissue, or PBMCs (not recorded which). Every receptor here comes from a human donor with low-grade glioma or glioblastoma, undergoing nonglioma brain surgery, or in good health (not recorded which). Each CDR3 is given with its conserved first and last residue. The order of the fields is V gene, CDR3 length, J gene, clone size, D gene, CDR3 DNA, CDR3 protein. A D gene is named only where the DNA matches it firmly. A clone size is listed for some rows: how often the clone was seen (once, few, many), or a class if it is expanded.

TRBV6-4	13	TRBJ2-1	.	.	TGTGCCAGCAGTAAAGACAGCTACAATGAGCAGTTCTTC	CASSKDSYNEQFF
TRBV7-2	12	TRBJ2-1	.	.	TGTGCCCGCAGCGGACAGAACAATGAGCAGTTCTTC	CARSGQNNEQFF
TRBV3-1	14	TRBJ2-1	.	.	TGTGCCAGCAGCCCCTCCGGGACCGACAATGAGCAGTTCTTC	CASSPSGTDNEQFF
TRBV9	14	TRBJ1-6	.	.	TGTGCCAGCAGCCAATCCCCTCCAAATTCACCCCTCCACTTT	CASSQSPPNSPLHF
TRBV7-9	14	TRBJ2-1	.	TRBD1	TGTGCCAGCAGCCGATCCGCCGGACAGGATGAGCAGTTCTTC	CASSRSAGQDEQFF
TRBV4-3	15	TRBJ2-1	many	.	TGCGCCAGCAGCCAAGATACACAAGAATACAATGAGCAGTTCTTC	CASSQDTQEYNEQFF
TRBV28	13	TRBJ1-1	.	.	TGTGCCAGCAGAACTACATCGAACACTGAAGCTTTCTTT	CASRTTSNTEAFF
TRBV7-2	15	TRBJ2-2	few	.	TGTGCCAGCAGCGCGAGTAGCCCCTTCACCGGGGAGCTGTTTTTT	CASSASSPFTGELFF
TRBV9	14	TRBJ1-1	.	.	TGTGCCAGCACCCCGACGACAGTGAACACTGAAGCTTTCTTT	CASTPTTVNTEAFF
TRBV6-1	15	TRBJ2-3	many	TRBD2	TGTGCCAGCAGTTCACCGGGACTAGCGGCAGATACGCAGTATTTT	CASSSPGLAADTQYF
TRBV6-6	12	TRBJ1-1	.	.	TGTGCCAGCAGTAACAGGAACACTGAAGCTTTCTTT	CASSNRNTEAFF
TRBV20-1	13	TRBJ1-6	.	.	TGCAGTGCCACAAATACAGCAAATTCACCCCTCCACTTT	CSATNTANSPLHF
TRBV7-9	16	TRBJ2-3	.	TRBD2	TGTGCCAGCAGCTCGAAGCTAGCGGAAATACAAGATACGCAGTATTTT	CASSSKLAEIQDTQYF
TRBV6-2/TRBV6-3	15	TRBJ1-2	.	.	TGTGCCAGCAGTTACGAGACACCCCAGCACTATGGCTACACCTTC	CASSYETPQHYGYTF
TRBV20-1	14	TRBJ2-7	.	TRBD1	TGCAGTGCACCTTCCGACAGGGGGGATTACGAGCAGTACTTC	CSAPSDRGDYEQYF
TRBV20-1	12	TRBJ2-5	.	.	TGCAGTGCTAGTGGGGGGTTGGAGACCCAGTACTTC	CSASGGLETQYF